This T cell receptor (beta chain) was captured by sequencing in a study of shared clonotypes between healthy human individuals. General study findings and limits: Only blood underwent sampling, and tissue repertoires likely differ.

This clone was picked up a small number of times. Its antigen is not identified. Naivety among CD8 cells was defined by CD45RO negativity and positive CCR7 selection, thereby excluding terminally differentiated effector memory CD45RA+ cells. Only in-frame clones appear in the TCRdb table, and some are missing; sequencing was by immunoSEQ multiplex PCR. This table has about 2.2 million clones, 90% to 95% appearing once. The TCR sequence derives from a man aged 18 to 29 in good health. Some clones in this sample may be carry-over from other donors' samples. The specimen was naive CD8+ T cells from PBMCs.

The chain's CDR3 is CASSDRRGMNTEAFF. The CDR3 nucleotides are TGTGCCAGCAGCGACCGTCGGGGAATGAACACTGAAGCTTTCTTT. The gene calls are TRBV9 and TRBJ1-1, with D uncertain. Germline CDR1 and CDR2: SGDLS and YYNGEE. Trimming shortened V by 3 bases and J by 0 bases, and 12 bases separated the two germline ends. The length of the CDR3 is 15 residues. The full variable domain, in which reference TRBV9 and TRBJ1-1 provide the parts outside the CDR3, is DSGVTQTPKHLITATGQRVTLRCSPRSGDLSVYWYQQSLDQGLQFLIQYYNGEERAKGNILERFSAQQFPDLHSELNLSSLELGDSALYFCASSDRRGMNTEAFFGQGTRLTVV.